Each of the 21 T cell receptor beta chains below was sequenced from the same sample in a study of cytomegalovirus exposure and HLA in healthy donors. 13 Jbeta primers and 60 Vbeta primers were used for the PCR. Repertoires were generated with immunoSEQ multiplex PCR, while TCRdb's copy carries only in-frame clones and drops some. This sample has about 150,000 clones, with about 80% found just once. The sample comprised PBMCs. These receptors came from a man aged 30 to 39 in good health and CMV-seropositive.

The CDR3 here is CASSFADILSSYEQYF. CDR3 DNA: TGTGCCAGCAGTTTCGCAGACATTTTGAGCTCCTACGAGCAGTACTTC. The chain joins TRBV6-5 to TRBJ2-7; no clear D. CDR1 is MNHEY and CDR2 is SVGAGI in the germline V gene. The CDR3 contains 16 residues. Trimming pared 4 bases from V and 0 bases from J, leaving 16 bases between.

The chain carries TRBV28 and TRBJ1-4; perhaps TRBD1 as D (6 bases). The CDR3 runs to 15 residues. CDR1 is MDHEN and CDR2 is SYDVKM in the germline V gene. The V gene lost 6 bases and the J gene lost 4 bases, with 15 bases spanning the gap. This chain's CDR3 is CASRDYRAFNEKLFF. The CDR3 bases are TGTGCCAGCAGGGATTACAGGGCCTTTAATGAAAAACTGTTTTTT.

This rearrangement joins TRBV7-2 to TRBJ2-1; D not certain. The CDR3 is 12 amino acids. Trimming removed 1 base from V and 10 bases from J, with 8 bases in between. The V gene's germline CDR1 is SGHTA and CDR2 FQGNSA. The CDR3 nucleotides read TGTGCCAGCAGCTTAGAACTACCCGAGCAGTTCTTC. This translates into CASSLELPEQFF.

The CDR3 sequence: CASSESGSGRHRISYNEQFF. The DNA for the CDR3 is TGCGCCAGCAGTGAGTCAGGAAGCGGGAGGCACCGGATCTCCTACAATGAGCAGTTCTTC. V gene TRBV10-1 combines with J gene TRBJ2-1, with 9 bases matching TRBD2. The ends lost 0 bases at V and 0 bases at J; junction bases unmatched: 12. The CDR3 totals 20 residues. Germline loops: CDR1 WNHNN, CDR2 SYGVQD (reference sequence).

The V gene is TRBV30, the J gene TRBJ2-2; the match to TRBD2 covers 7 bases. The trim removed 4 bases at V and 6 bases at J, leaving 11 bases unmatched. Looked up from germline, CDR1 is GTSNPN and CDR2 is SVGIG (reference sequence). There are 15 residues in the CDR3. CDR3 residues: CAWNRLAGAAGELFF. The CDR3 nucleotides are TGTGCCTGGAATAGGCTGGCGGGAGCTGCCGGGGAGCTGTTTTTT.

The rearrangement joins TRBV7-3 to TRBJ2-3; 8 bases line up with TRBD2. The V segment lost 2 bases and the J segment 5 bases; nucleotides outside the gene matches: 6. The germline gives CDR1 SGHTA, CDR2 FQGTGA. The CDR3 has 15 amino acids. The CDR3 protein is CASSLLGLAGDTQYF. Written as DNA, the CDR3 is TGTGCCAGCAGCTTACTCGGGCTAGCGGGAGATACGCAGTATTTT.

The sample holds a few counts of this clone. The rearrangement joins TRBV7-2 to TRBJ2-7; 10 bases agree with TRBD2. Germline loops: CDR1 SGHTA, CDR2 FQGNSA. The ends lost 1 base at V and 3 bases at J; junction bases unmatched: 3. The CDR3 consists of 15 residues. As DNA, the CDR3 is TGTGCCAGCAGCTTAGGAGGGACTAGCGACTACGAGCAGTACTTC. Encoded protein: CASSLGGTSDYEQYF. Supplemented by reference TRBV7-2 and TRBJ2-7, the full variable domain reads GAGVSQSPSNKVTEKGKDVELRCDPISGHTALYWYRQSLGQGLEFLIYFQGNSAPDKSGLPSDRFSAERTGGSVSTLTIQRTQQEDSAVYLCASSLGGTSDYEQYFGPGTRLTVT.

The chain is built from TRBV7-3 and TRBJ2-1, with D possibly being TRBD2 (6 bases). From germline, CDR1 is SGHTA and CDR2 FQGTGA. The CDR3 length is 15 residues. Trimming pared 2 bases from V and 10 bases from J, leaving 18 bases between. The CDR3 loop is CASSLSRVTGREQFF. The CDR3 DNA reads TGTGCCAGCAGCTTATCCCGGGTTACCGGGAGAGAGCAGTTCTTC.

CDR3 region: CASSFKPQETQYF. CDR3 in DNA: TGTGCCAGCAGCTTTAAGCCGCAAGAGACCCAGTACTTC. This chain uses TRBV5-8 with TRBJ2-5; D is undetermined. V was pared by 2 bases and J by 2 bases, with 7 bases between. The CDR3 extends over 13 amino acids. Per the germline V gene, CDR1 is SGHTS and CDR2 is YDEGEE.

V usage is TRBV10-3 and J usage is TRBJ2-1; 9 bases are shared with TRBD1. With V trimmed by 1 base and J by 9 bases, 10 bases remained unmatched. Germline CDR1 ENHRY, CDR2 SYGVKD. The CDR3 contains 16 residues. CDR3 DNA: TGTGCCATCAGTGAGTTGACGACAGGGGGGGGCATTGAGCAGTTCTTC. Translation: CAISELTTGGGIEQFF.

The chain links TRBV19 to TRBJ2-7; 10 nucleotides agree with TRBD2. There are 16 residues in the CDR3. Germline CDR1 and CDR2: LNHDA and SQIVND (reference sequence). After removal of 5 bases from V and 7 bases from J, the junction contained 14 bases not matched to a gene. The CDR3 reads CASSPSGSRGGSEQYF. CDR3 coding DNA: TGTGCCAGTAGTCCTAGCGGGAGTCGAGGTGGGAGTGAGCAGTACTTC. Complete variable domain (other parts from reference TRBV19 and TRBJ2-7): DGGITQSPKYLFRKEGQNVTLSCEQNLNHDAMYWYRQDPGQGLRLIYYSQIVNDFQKGDIAEGYSVSREKKESFPLTVTSAQKNPTAFYLCASSPSGSRGGSEQYFGPGTRLTVT.

The chain combines TRBV7-9 with TRBJ2-2, with a possible D match to TRBD1 (5 bases). Between the trimmed V and J ends, which lost 0 bases and 6 bases, there was a span of 5 bases. Germline V gene data show CDR1 as SEHNR and CDR2 as FQNEAQ (reference sequence). CDR3 length: 13 amino acids. CDR3 coding DNA: TGTGCCAGCAGCTTAGCGGGGCCCGGGGAGCTGTTTTTT. Translation: CASSLAGPGELFF.

V and J are TRBV7-2 and TRBJ2-1; 14 nucleotides agree with TRBD2. The CDR3 is made up of 14 amino acids. CDR1 SGHTA and CDR2 FQGNSA come from the germline V gene. V lost 5 bases to trimming and J lost 15 bases; unmatched junction nucleotides: 9. In DNA form, the CDR3 reads TGTGCCAGCAGCCCCCGGGGACTAGCGGGAGATCTGTTCTTC. It specifies CASSPRGLAGDLFF.

The rearrangement joins TRBV7-9 to TRBJ2-2; D not certain. The germline gives CDR1 SEHNR, CDR2 FQNEAQ (reference sequence). The CDR3 has 13 residues. Trimming pared 1 base from V and 6 bases from J, leaving 6 bases between. The CDR3, as DNA: TGTGCCAGCAGCTTAGGAACGGCCGGGGAGCTGTTTTTT. Its translation is CASSLGTAGELFF.

This rearrangement joins TRBV2 to TRBJ2-5, with no clear D. This CDR3 region has 12 residues. Trimming pared 6 bases from V and 5 bases from J, leaving 10 bases between. The germline gives CDR1 SNHLY, CDR2 FYNNEI. CDR3 amino acids: CASRGLWETQYF. Here the CDR3 DNA reads TGTGCCAGCAGGGGCTTGTGGGAGACCCAGTACTTC.

The rearrangement joins TRBV5-1 to TRBJ2-5; maybe TRBD2 (5 bases). This CDR3 has 14 amino acids. The germline V gene has CDR1 SGHRS and CDR2 YFSETQ. V gave up 3 bases and J gave up 7 bases, with 16 bases separating them. This chain's CDR3 is CASSSGVLSGTQYF. As DNA, the CDR3 is TGCGCCAGCAGCTCCGGGGTACTCTCGGGGACCCAGTACTTC.

The chain carries TRBV7-9 and TRBJ2-3, with 15 bases aligning to TRBD2. The V and J ends lost 2 bases and 9 bases, in that order; junction bases with no gene match: 9. This CDR3 contains 17 residues. CDR1 is SEHNR, CDR2 FQNEAQ, per germline (reference sequence). CDR3 sequence reads: CASSLRTSGRERETQYF. The CDR3 nucleotides read TGTGCCAGCAGCTTAAGGACTAGCGGGAGGGAACGGGAAACGCAGTATTTT.

The V call is TRBV10-3, the J call TRBJ2-5, with 11 bases matching TRBD2. The DNA end is more similar to TRBJ2-7, so the J call may be wrong. The CDR3 runs to 14 residues. Germline lookup yields CDR1 ENHRY and CDR2 SYGVKD. For the CDR3, the DNA is TGTGCCACCCAAAACCCTAGCGGGAGGCACGAGCAGTACTTC. Its protein is CATQNPSGRHEQYF.

The CDR3 region is CASSLSGTAGNTIYF. DNA for the CDR3: TGTGCCAGCAGCTTAAGTGGGACAGCTGGAAACACCATATATTTT. V is TRBV7-3 and J is TRBJ1-3, with 7 bases fitting TRBD1. Germline CDR1 SGHTA, CDR2 FQGTGA. V lost 1 base to trimming and J lost 2 bases; unmatched junction nucleotides: 2. The CDR3 runs 15 residues.

The V and J genes are TRBV5-1 and TRBJ1-1; D perhaps matches TRBD1 (5 bases). This CDR3 has 15 residues. The V end was cut by 4 bases, the J end by 1 base, with 14 bases between. Germline loops: CDR1 SGHRS, CDR2 YFSETQ. CDR3 sequence reads: CASSTQTAKNTEAFF. As DNA, the CDR3 is TGCGCCAGCAGCACCCAGACAGCTAAGAACACTGAAGCTTTCTTT.

The J gene is TRBJ2-7, the V gene TRBV6-6; a possible D gene is TRBD1 (5 bases). Per germline, CDR1 MNHNY and CDR2 SVGAGI (reference sequence). The CDR3 runs 14 residues. Trimming removed 4 bases at V and 2 bases at J, with 12 bases between. The CDR3 DNA reads as TGTGCCAGCAGTTCCAGGGAATTGGCCTACGAGCAGTACTTC. This gives the protein CASSSRELAYEQYF.